The 16 T cell receptor beta chains reported below all come from one sample, sequenced in a study of OX40 agonist ivuxolimab in advanced cancers. The data were produced by immunoSEQ multiplex PCR, yet TCRdb's version contains in-frame clones alone and is incomplete. The table includes tens of thousands of clones, approximately 86% detected once. Sequenced here: CD4+ or CD8+ T cells sorted from blood, sampled in a trial of the OX40 agonist ivuxolimab. The receptor source for this set is an adult with an advanced solid tumor such as melanoma, head and neck, liver or kidney cancer.

The chain has TRBV11-2 and TRBJ2-7, with 11 bases aligning to TRBD2. The CDR3 has 15 amino acids. With V trimmed by 0 bases and J by 3 bases, 1 base remained unmatched. CDR1 is SGHAT and CDR2 is FQNNGV in the germline V gene. The CDR3 bases are TGTGCCAGCAGCTTAGAACTAGCGGGAGACTACGAGCAGTACTTC. Translation: CASSLELAGDYEQYF.

The gene calls are TRBV19 and TRBJ2-1, with 8 bases lining up with TRBD1. V gave up 8 bases and J gave up 9 bases; unmatched junction bases: 3. This CDR3 comprises 11 residues. CDR1 is LNHDA and CDR2 is SQIVND in the germline V gene (reference sequence). CDR3 amino acids: CASRQGPEQFF. The DNA for the CDR3 is TGTGCCAGTCGACAGGGGCCTGAGCAGTTCTTC.

The chain recombines TRBV13 with TRBJ2-1, with 8 bases aligning to TRBD1. CDR3 length: 16 residues. The trim removed 5 bases at V and 3 bases at J, leaving 9 bases unmatched. The germline V gene encodes CDR1 PRHDT and CDR2 FYEKMQ (reference sequence). CDR3 nucleotides: TGTGCCAGCAGCATCCTGGGACAGGATATCTACAATGAGCAGTTCTTC. Translated: CASSILGQDIYNEQFF.

The gene calls are TRBV7-2 and TRBJ2-7; 13 nucleotides agree with TRBD2. This CDR3 is 19 amino acids long. CDR1 and CDR2 from the germline V gene are SGHTA and FQGNSA. The V gene end was trimmed by 1 base and the J gene end by 3 bases; junction bases not matched to a gene: 12. CDR3 in amino acids: CASSLVLPTSGRAVYEQYF. The CDR3 DNA reads as TGTGCCAGCAGCTTAGTTCTCCCCACTAGCGGGAGGGCCGTCTACGAGCAGTACTTC.

This clone came up once. The J gene is TRBJ1-2, the V gene TRBV27; TRBD1 matches 7 bases. Losses at the gene ends were 5 bases for V and 0 bases for J; bases not matched to a gene: 21. This CDR3 is built from 20 residues. Germline values: CDR1 MNHEY, CDR2 SMNVEV (reference sequence). The CDR3 protein is CASSKTGALHRGPANYGYTF. CDR3 nucleotide sequence: TGTGCCAGCAGTAAAACGGGGGCCCTTCACAGGGGACCAGCTAACTATGGCTACACCTTC.

V usage is TRBV19 and J usage is TRBJ2-2; D is undetermined. Per germline, CDR1 LNHDA and CDR2 SQIVND (reference sequence). CDR3 length: 15 amino acids. V was shortened by 5 bases and J by 1 base, with 11 bases between the two germline ends. The CDR3 region is CASSRYGRNTGELFF. The CDR3 DNA is TGTGCCAGTAGTCGTTATGGGCGGAACACCGGGGAGCTGTTTTTT.

The chain recombines TRBV25-1 with TRBJ1-2; no firm D call. The germline V gene encodes CDR1 MGHDK and CDR2 SYGVNS. The CDR3 is 16 amino acids. Trimming shortened V by 3 bases and J by 8 bases, and 22 bases separated the two germline ends. Here the CDR3 DNA reads TGTGCCAGCAGTGATTGGGTGTTATCGACGGGCGAGGGCTACACCTTC. It yields the protein CASSDWVLSTGEGYTF.

The chain combines TRBV11-2 with TRBJ2-5; a possible D gene is TRBD1 (6 bases). Trimming removed 4 bases from V and 4 bases from J, with 16 bases in between. This CDR3 has 15 residues. Germline V gene lookup returns CDR1 SGHAT and CDR2 FQNNGV. The CDR3: CASSSPGERGETQYF. CDR3 DNA: TGTGCCAGCAGCTCCCCAGGGGAACGGGGAGAGACCCAGTACTTC.

This clone was seen a handful of times. The rearrangement uses TRBV5-4 and TRBJ1-1, with 8 bases matching TRBD1. CDR1 SGHNT and CDR2 YYREEE come from the germline V gene (reference sequence). The CDR3 sequence is 14 residues long. V gave up 4 bases and J gave up 6 bases; unmatched junction bases: 8. The CDR3 DNA reads as TGTGCCAGCAGCGGCAGGGGGCTTGGTTCTGAAGCTTTCTTT. Translated: CASSGRGLGSEAFF.

V gene TRBV28 combines with J gene TRBJ1-1; D call uncertain. The CDR3 runs to 14 residues. The germline gives CDR1 MDHEN, CDR2 SYDVKM. The V and J ends lost 3 bases and 0 bases respectively, with 8 bases between them. The CDR3 here is CASSLGRMNTEAFF. Written as DNA, the CDR3 is TGTGCCAGCAGTTTGGGCCGGATGAACACTGAAGCTTTCTTT.

The rearrangement joins TRBV13 to TRBJ1-1, with D possibly being TRBD1 (5 bases). V lost 3 bases to trimming and J lost 0 bases, with 8 bases between them. From germline, CDR1 is PRHDT and CDR2 FYEKMQ (reference sequence). CDR3 length: 14 residues. This CDR3 is CASSFGTVNTEAFF. CDR3 DNA sequence: TGTGCCAGCAGCTTTGGGACGGTGAACACTGAAGCTTTCTTT.

The chain carries TRBV7-9 and TRBJ2-1; the D gene is possibly TRBD2 (5 bases). Germline-derived CDR1 and CDR2 are SEHNR and FQNEAQ (reference sequence). The CDR3 consists of 14 residues. The V end lost 2 bases, the J end lost 6 bases, and 11 bases lay between the germline ends. CDR3 loop: CASSLSGWGNEQFF. CDR3 bases: TGTGCCAGCAGCTTATCGGGGTGGGGCAATGAGCAGTTCTTC. The full variable domain, in which reference TRBV7-9 and TRBJ2-1 provide the parts outside the CDR3, is DTGVSQNPRHKITKRGQNVTFRCDPISEHNRLYWYRQTLGQGPEFLTYFQNEAQLEKSRLLSDRFSAERPKGSFSTLEIQRTEQGDSAMYLCASSLSGWGNEQFFGPGTRLTVL.

The gene calls are TRBV9 and TRBJ2-1, with 10 nucleotides matching TRBD2. CDR1 and CDR2 from the germline V gene are SGDLS and YYNGEE. This CDR3 contains 13 residues. Trimming removed 2 bases from V and 10 bases from J; junction bases left unmatched: 3. CDR3 bases: TGTGCCAGCAGCGTCTCAGCGGGAGGGGAGCAGTTCTTC. Protein sequence: CASSVSAGGEQFF.

J is TRBJ2-7 and V is TRBV5-4; 7 bases match TRBD2. Trimming took 3 bases from V and 2 from J; bases not matched to a gene: 5. The germline V gene encodes CDR1 SGHNT and CDR2 YYREEE (reference sequence). The CDR3 extends over 14 amino acids. CDR3 residues: CASSSLGGAYEQYF. Here the CDR3 DNA reads TGTGCCAGCAGCTCCCTTGGGGGGGCCTACGAGCAGTACTTC.

The CDR3 DNA follows: TGTGCCAGCAGTTACTCCGGGGACCGGGGTACTTACGAGCAGTACTTC. Translation gives CASSYSGDRGTYEQYF. The chain joins TRBV6-5 to TRBJ2-7; the D gene could be TRBD1 or TRBD2 (5 bases each). Germline CDR1 MNHEY, CDR2 SVGAGI. The CDR3 contains 16 residues. V was shortened by 0 bases and J by 4 bases, with 16 bases between the two germline ends.

The rearrangement joins TRBV13 to TRBJ2-7; D is uncertain. The CDR3 is 14 amino acids. Germline CDR1 PRHDT, CDR2 FYEKMQ (reference sequence). Trimming pared 0 bases from V and 0 bases from J, leaving 6 bases between. The CDR3 DNA reads as TGTGCCAGCAGCTTAGGACAGAACTCCTACGAGCAGTACTTC. It codes for CASSLGQNSYEQYF.